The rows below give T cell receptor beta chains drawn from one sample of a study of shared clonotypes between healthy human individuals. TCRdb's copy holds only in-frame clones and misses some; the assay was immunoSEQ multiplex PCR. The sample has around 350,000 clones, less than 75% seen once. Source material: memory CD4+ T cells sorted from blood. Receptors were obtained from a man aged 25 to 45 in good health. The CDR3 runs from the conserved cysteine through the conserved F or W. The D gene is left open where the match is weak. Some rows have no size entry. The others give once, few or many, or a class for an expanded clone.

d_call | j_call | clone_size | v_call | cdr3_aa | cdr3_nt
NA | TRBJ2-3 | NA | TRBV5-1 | CASSWDLGDTQYF | TGCGCCAGCAGCTGGGACCTGGGGGATACGCAGTATTTT
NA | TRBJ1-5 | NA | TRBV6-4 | CASSVDAGQPQHF | TGTGCCAGCAGCGTGGATGCTGGTCAGCCCCAGCATTTT
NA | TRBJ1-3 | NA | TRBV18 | CASSPSGNTIYF | TGTGCCAGCTCACCGTCGGGAAACACCATATATTTT
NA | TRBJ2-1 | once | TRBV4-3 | CASSQEEREAYNEQFF | TGCGCCAGCAGCCAAGAAGAAAGGGAAGCCTACAATGAGCAGTTCTTC
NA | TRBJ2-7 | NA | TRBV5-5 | CASSVGYGYEQYF | TGTGCCAGCAGCGTGGGTTATGGCTACGAGCAGTACTTC
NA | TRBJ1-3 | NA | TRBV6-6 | CASSYDRQRGRNTIYF | TGTGCCAGCAGTTACGATAGGCAGAGGGGTAGAAACACCATATATTTT
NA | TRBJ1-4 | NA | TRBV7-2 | CASSLQAGVNEKLFF | TGTGCCAGCAGCTTACAGGCCGGAGTTAATGAAAAACTGTTTTTT
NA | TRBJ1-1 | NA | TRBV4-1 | CASSQEMAALPNTEAFF | TGCGCCAGCAGCCAAGAGATGGCAGCTCTCCCGAACACTGAAGCTTTCTTT
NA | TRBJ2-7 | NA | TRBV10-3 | CAISDPSISSYEQYF | TGTGCCATCAGTGATCCGTCTATTAGCTCCTACGAGCAGTACTTC
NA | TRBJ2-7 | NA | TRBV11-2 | CASSLEAESGEQYF | TGTGCCAGCAGCTTAGAAGCCGAATCCGGCGAGCAGTACTTC
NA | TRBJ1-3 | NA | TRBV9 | CASSVDPGAGNTIYF | TGTGCCAGCAGCGTAGATCCAGGGGCTGGAAACACCATATATTTT
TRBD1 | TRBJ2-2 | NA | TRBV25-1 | CASSGGQGLNTGELFF | TGTGCCAGCAGTGGTGGACAGGGGCTAAACACCGGGGAGCTGTTTTTT
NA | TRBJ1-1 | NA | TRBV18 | CASSSSMNTEAFF | TGTGCCAGCTCAAGCTCTATGAACACTGAAGCTTTCTTT
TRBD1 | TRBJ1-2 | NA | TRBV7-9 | CASYETGQGSDGYTF | TGTGCCAGCTACGAGACAGGACAGGGAAGCGATGGCTACACCTTC
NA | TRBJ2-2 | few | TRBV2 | CASHRQLSNTGELFF | TGTGCCAGCCATAGACAGCTTTCGAACACCGGGGAGCTGTTTTTT
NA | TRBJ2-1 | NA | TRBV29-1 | CSVSSGWNEQFF | TGCAGCGTTTCCAGCGGTTGGAATGAGCAGTTCTTC
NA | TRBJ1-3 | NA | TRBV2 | CATKQHLSGNTIYF | TGTGCCACCAAGCAACATCTCTCTGGAAACACCATATATTTT
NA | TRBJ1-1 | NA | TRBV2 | CASSTGQSDMNTEAFF | TGTGCCAGCAGTACCGGACAGAGTGATATGAACACTGAAGCTTTCTTT
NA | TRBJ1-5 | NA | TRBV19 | CAAGYVEMGVPNQPQHF | TGTGCCGCCGGATACGTTGAGATGGGGGTCCCCAATCAGCCCCAGCATTTT
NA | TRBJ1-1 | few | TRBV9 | CASSNLLGGSSEAFF | TGTGCCAGCAGCAACCTTTTAGGGGGAAGCTCTGAAGCTTTCTTT
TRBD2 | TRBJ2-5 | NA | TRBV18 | CASSPTSRSSQETQYF | TGTGCCAGCTCACCGACTAGCCGAAGCTCTCAAGAGACCCAGTACTTC
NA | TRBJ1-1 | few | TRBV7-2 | CASSPRSGAMNTEAFF | TGTGCCAGCAGCCCGCGTTCTGGAGCAATGAACACTGAAGCTTTCTTT
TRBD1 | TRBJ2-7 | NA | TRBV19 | CASSIPAGTGLYEQYF | TGTGCCAGTAGTATTCCCGCCGGGACAGGGCTCTACGAGCAGTACTTC
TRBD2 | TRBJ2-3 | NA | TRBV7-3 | CASSLREADTQYF | TGTGCCAGCAGCTTGCGGGAGGCAGATACGCAGTATTTT
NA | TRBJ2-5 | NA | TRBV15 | CATSRDPRTGETQYF | TGTGCCACCAGCAGAGATCCACGGACCGGGGAGACCCAGTACTTC
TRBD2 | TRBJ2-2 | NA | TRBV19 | CASSMLAGEVTGELFF | TGTGCCAGTAGTATGTTAGCGGGAGAGGTCACCGGGGAGCTGTTTTTT
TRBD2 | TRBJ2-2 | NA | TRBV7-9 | CASSLRKAGAGELFF | TGTGCCAGCAGCTTACGAAAAGCGGGAGCCGGGGAGCTGTTTTTT
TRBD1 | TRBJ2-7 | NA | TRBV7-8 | CASSSHRGQGDYEQYF | TGTGCCAGCAGCTCCCATAGAGGACAGGGAGACTACGAGCAGTACTTC
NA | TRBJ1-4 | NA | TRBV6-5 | CASSEERKLFF | TGTGCCAGCAGTGAAGAACGAAAACTGTTTTTT
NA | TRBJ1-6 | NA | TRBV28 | CASSSKRDYLNSPLHF | TGTGCCAGCAGTTCGAAGAGGGACTACCTTAATTCACCCCTCCACTTT
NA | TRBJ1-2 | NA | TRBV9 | CASSVEDRTFYGYTF | TGTGCCAGCAGCGTAGAAGACAGGACCTTCTATGGCTACACCTTC
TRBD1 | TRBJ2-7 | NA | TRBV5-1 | CASSQGQGVTYEQYF | TGCGCCAGCAGCCAGGGACAGGGGGTTACCTACGAGCAGTACTTC
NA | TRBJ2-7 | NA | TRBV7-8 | CASSLGSGSSYEQYF | TGTGCCAGCAGCTTAGGATCCGGCAGCTCCTACGAGCAGTACTTC
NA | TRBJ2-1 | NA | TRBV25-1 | CASSDSARGNEQFF | TGTGCCAGCAGTGATTCGGCCAGGGGCAATGAGCAGTTCTTC
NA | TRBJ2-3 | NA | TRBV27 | CASSLPTRYGTDTQYF | TGTGCCAGCAGTTTACCGACCCGCTACGGCACAGATACGCAGTATTTT
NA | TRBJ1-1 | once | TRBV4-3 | CASSQDWLLNTEAFF | TGCGCCAGCAGCCAAGATTGGCTCTTGAACACTGAAGCTTTCTTT
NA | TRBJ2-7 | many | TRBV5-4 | CASSKRQDPYEQYF | TGTGCCAGCAGTAAGAGACAGGATCCCTACGAGCAGTACTTC
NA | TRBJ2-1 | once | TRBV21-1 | CASSKVVGPLGSYNEQFF | TGTGCCAGCAGCAAAGTTGTAGGACCTTTGGGTTCCTACAATGAGCAGTTCTTC
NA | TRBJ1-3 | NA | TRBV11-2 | CASSFGPGQFSGNTIYF | TGTGCCAGCAGCTTTGGACCGGGACAATTCTCTGGAAACACCATATATTTT
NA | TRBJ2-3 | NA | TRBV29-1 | CSVVGGAFNTQYF | TGCAGCGTTGTTGGCGGGGCCTTTAATACGCAGTATTTT
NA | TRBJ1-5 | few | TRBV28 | CASSYGTLNQPQHF | TGTGCCAGCAGTTATGGGACACTTAATCAGCCCCAGCATTTT
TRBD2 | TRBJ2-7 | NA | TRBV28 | CASRPPGLALYEQYF | TGTGCCAGCAGACCGCCGGGACTAGCGTTATACGAGCAGTACTTC
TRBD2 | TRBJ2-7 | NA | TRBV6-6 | CASSKTGTSGMDF | TGTGCCAGCAGTAAAACCGGGACTAGCGGGATGGACTTC
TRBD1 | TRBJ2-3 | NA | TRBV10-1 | CASSELDREQYF | TGCGCCAGCAGTGAATTGGACAGGGAGCAGTATTTT
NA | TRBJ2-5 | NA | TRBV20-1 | CSAPETQYF | TGCAGTGCCCCAGAGACCCAGTACTTC
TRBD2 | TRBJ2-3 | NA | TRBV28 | CASSSDRGGRMDTQYF | TGTGCCAGCAGTTCCGACCGTGGCGGGAGGATGGATACGCAGTATTTT
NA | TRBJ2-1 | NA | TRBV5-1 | CASSRDGDEQFF | TGCGCCAGCAGTAGAGATGGGGATGAGCAGTTCTTC
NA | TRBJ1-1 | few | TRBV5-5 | CASRIGIGSGMNTEAFF | TGTGCCAGCAGAATTGGGATCGGCTCTGGGATGAACACTGAAGCTTTCTTT
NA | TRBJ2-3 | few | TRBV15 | CATTTGTDTQYF | TGTGCCACCACCACCGGCACAGATACGCAGTATTTT
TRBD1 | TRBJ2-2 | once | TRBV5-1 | CASSQQTGSTGELFF | TGCGCCAGCAGCCAGCAGACAGGGAGCACCGGGGAGCTGTTTTTT
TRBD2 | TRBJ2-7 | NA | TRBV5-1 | CASSMGASGRADEQYF | TGCGCCAGCAGCATGGGGGCTAGCGGGAGGGCCGACGAGCAGTACTTC
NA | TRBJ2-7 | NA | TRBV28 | CASLGPYEQYF | TGTGCCAGTCTGGGACCCTACGAGCAGTACTTC